This TCR beta chain was recorded in a study of cytomegalovirus exposure and HLA in healthy donors (dated by TCRdb to 2015 to 2018). Regarding the research as a whole: An earlier analysis of 587 of the donors reported around 280 Gb of sequence data and 117 million unique TCR beta sequences obtained from around 190 million T cells. An early release that covered about 600 HLA-typed donors contained approximately 300 gigabases of sequencing data and tens of millions of unique TCR sequences. Among the roughly 400 genotyped donors, approximately 76% belonged to the genetic ancestry cluster associated with self-reported Caucasian donors. The aim of the study was to test whether cataloging public T cell receptors could identify signatures of past pathogen exposure. The T cell repertoires of 550 to 850 subjects were profiled by immunosequencing and related to cytomegalovirus serostatus. A separate validation cohort of over a hundred different subjects was used in addition to the roughly 620-subject first cohort. To predict cytomegalovirus infection status, the study brought together high-throughput TCR immunosequencing, statistical association of individual TCRs with disease status, and machine learning. A later analysis re-examined previously published TCR beta repertoires from more than 550 donors and added high-resolution HLA genotyping to investigate patterns of TCR occurrence. Rather than drawing on any new phenotypic data, the later analysis identified candidate immune exposures from TCR beta sequences and the way those sequences occurred across donors. An earlier analysis of approximately 640 of the donors applied high-throughput TCR beta sequencing to assess whether each TCR beta V gene segment acted as functional or pseudogenic. Donor age, sex, ethnicity and CMV serostatus were collected together with the repertoire data. Genome-wide SNP genotypes for about 60% of the roughly 700 donors were used in a later genetic analysis, which treated that subset as a discovery cohort. Every repertoire in the discovery cohort had been generated on one and the same sequencing platform. Class I and class II HLA loci were covered by the typing at four-digit resolution. Typing coverage differed by locus: A, B, C, DRB1 and DQB1 were typed in roughly 629-630 donors, DQA1 in 500 to 550, DPA1 in 606, and DPB1 in approximately 450. Several DR-DQ haplotypes were treated as single units for association and clustering because of strong linkage in the cohort. Among 300 to 500 genotyped donors of the cohort, an average of about 240,000 unique TCR beta nucleotide sequences was sequenced per donor, of which about 18% were non-productive. Summary of the overall study and its limitations: Cytomegalovirus status was reported to be diagnosed by the classifier with high specificity and sensitivity in both the original and validation cohorts. V-gene and J-gene trimming of TCR beta chains was associated with a missense DCLRE1C variant in a later genetic analysis, and the association was replicated in an independent cohort. According to a later analysis, TCR association rates differed among HLA loci, with DRB1 alleles showing the most associated TCRs and HLA-C alleles showing the fewest. In a later genetic analysis, fewer N-insertions in productive TCRs were reported among donors in an Asian-associated ancestry cluster than the roughly 700-donor mean. At a false discovery rate of 0.05, a later analysis linked fewer than 20,000 TCR beta sequences to specific HLA alleles. The only immune exposure information available for the cohort was CMV serostatus. When HLA alleles, especially DR and DQ, strongly co-occurred, TCR associations were difficult to assign to individual alleles. The sequencing pipeline was judged likely to have produced a cluster of highly shared sequence variants as a technical artifact. A further reported finding was that TCR beta sequences accurately predicted the HLA-A and HLA-B alleles for most subjects in the first cohort. A total of 150 to 200 TCR beta chains were listed by the study as associated with cytomegalovirus. In an earlier analysis of 587 of the donors, most TCR beta V segments were observed in productive rearrangements about 87% or about 30% of the time, broadly matching IMGT annotations. Roughly 17 rarely observed V segments, including chromosome 9 orphons, were excluded from the earlier analysis of almost 600 of the donors because counts were too low. In vitro tests confirmed that a few of the cytomegalovirus-associated TCR beta chains recognize cytomegalovirus antigens. Because HLA typing was missing for some donors at each locus, association tests included only the typed subset. According to a later analysis, most CMV-associated TCR beta chains appeared to be HLA-restricted, and the HLA associations seemed to be driven largely by CMV exposure. Most TCR sequences were seen in very few donors, while some public TCRs were found in many individuals. This cohort had only TCR beta chains sequenced, and the lack of alpha or paired-chain data limited which features could be detected. A later analysis found that HLA-associated TCR beta chains were more clonally expanded and had lower generation probabilities than equally common non-associated chains. Some IMGT-functional V segments, including TRBV6-2 and TRBV6-3, could not be distinguished by the 87-base-pair reads and were therefore excluded. The presence/absence analyses assumed that sequencing depth was roughly uniform across donors, and that assumption may not be true. In a later analysis, several top co-occurrence clusters were reported to appear linked to parvovirus B19, influenza, CMV and Epstein-Barr virus. The authors suggested that the approach could potentially be extended to other disease states and immunological phenotypes. Linkage disequilibrium might explain the correlated functional status among segregating V segments, but an unknown experimental factor could not be excluded.

Trimmed from V: 0 bases; trimmed from J: 6 bases; junction bases lacking a gene match: 3. From the cysteine up to the phenylalanine, the CDR3 has a length of 17 residues. The only DNA kept is the CDR3, 51 bases in frame from the first base. CDR1 and CDR2, per the germline V gene, are SNHLY and FYNNEI. Library creation used the immunoSEQ multiplex PCR assay. For the multiplex PCR, a mixture combining 60 forward primers for TCR Vbeta segments and 13 reverse primers for TCR Jbeta segments was used. A multiplex PCR assay on genomic DNA amplified the CDR3 region of rearranged TCR beta genes. The Illumina HiSeq System was used to sequence the amplified TCR beta libraries as 87-base-pair reads. As for the authors' bioinformatics: In a later analysis, tens of millions of unique TCR beta chains were counted across the 500 to 850 repertoires, and roughly 10 million of these chains were shared by at least two donors. A nearest-neighbor algorithm error-corrected the raw reads and collapsed the reads into unique sequences, merging closely related sequences to remove PCR and sequencing errors. Alignment of CDR3 sequences to IMGT reference sequences was used to assign V, D and J gene segments. For a sequence to be retained, at least a six-nucleotide match to both a V gene segment and a J gene segment was required. Rearrangements were classified as productive when the CDR3 lacked stop codons and remained in frame with V and J, and all other rearrangements were classified as non-productive. CDR3 was defined according to IMGT convention as the region running from the second conserved V-encoded cysteine to the conserved J-encoded phenylalanine. The earlier analysis of 587 of the donors excluded any sequence lacking an unambiguous match to a single V gene segment. An earlier analysis of fewer than 750 of the donors classified V segments as functional when productive rearrangements were above 56.7% and as segregating when the standard deviation between donors was above 5%. To diagnose cytomegalovirus status from the catalog of TCR beta chain sequences, a statistical classification framework was built. A later analysis assigned V and J genes by comparing TCR nucleotide sequences with IMGT/GENE-DB human TR gene sequences. A later analysis assigned CDR3 sequences and most-parsimonious VDJ recombination scenarios with the TCRdist pipeline. In a later analysis, each TCR beta chain was defined by its CDR3 amino acid sequence together with its V-gene family, and reads without a unique V-gene family were excluded. A later analysis removed over 500 highly shared, low-generation-probability nucleotide sequences to deal with suspected cross-contamination and a sequencing artifact. In a later analysis, a clonal expansion index for each public chain was calculated from normalized within-repertoire ranks of inferred template counts. A later analysis computed generation probabilities with a VDJ recombination model fitted to out-of-frame rearrangements, and checked the results against IGoR. A later analysis scored TCR-TCR, TCR-HLA and TCR-CMV co-occurrence with hypergeometric tests, applying a repertoire-size bias correction to TCR pairs. To estimate false discovery rates, a later analysis permuted the HLA or CMV assignments 20 times. In a later analysis, co-occurring TCRs were grouped using DBSCAN, with TCRdist sequence similarity added in when clustering inside HLA-allele-positive subsets. Co-occurrence clustering excluded repertoires with fewer than 30,000 or more than 120,000 public chains, plus five with anomalous nucleotide sharing. TCRdb re-hosts the immuneACCESS table, in-frame sequences only. Its copies lack some clones; in the studies checked, an unresolved V gene accounts for under half of them, and the cause for the rest is not known. V and J calls and clone size follow that table, whereas D and trimming were derived from the DNA. Within this sample are 55,000 to 85,000 clones, with around 78% of them counted one time only. In total, the top ten clones hold 7% to 8% of the sample.

In the case of this clone: Its antigen target is currently unknown. Base qualities are not provided; no much larger clone lies one nucleotide away.

The cohort consisted of 600 to 750 healthy bone marrow donors. Cohort members were all nominally healthy when sampled, although unrecorded immune exposures were likely present. The donor tested CMV seropositive and was one of the 289 seropositive cohort members. Each donor provided a peripheral blood sample, and peripheral blood mononuclear cells were used for TCR beta sequencing. Genomic DNA was extracted from the blood cell samples with the Qiagen DNeasy Blood Extraction Kit. The source material was PBMCs. This sequence was found in a man aged 18 to 29 in good health and CMV-seropositive. The sequence is built from TRBV2 and TRBJ2-2; 14 nucleotides in the junction match TRBD2. The CDR3 protein: CASSEAAGLAGAGELFF. The DNA reads as follows: TGTGCCAGCAGTGAAGCCGCGGGACTAGCGGGAGCCGGGGAGCTGTTTTTT.